What follows are 5 T cell receptor beta chains derived from one specimen sequenced in a study of cytomegalovirus exposure and HLA in healthy donors (dated by TCRdb to between 2016 and 2019). Libraries were constructed by the immunoSEQ multiplex PCR assay. For the multiplex PCR, a mixture combining 60 forward primers for TCR Vbeta segments and 13 reverse primers for TCR Jbeta segments was used. Sourced from immuneACCESS, this table was stored by TCRdb with only in-frame sequences that have V and J called. A share of the clones is absent; for the studies checked, an unresolved V gene accounts for under half, and the remainder has no known explanation. Here the sample has around 100,000 clones; 55% to 65% occur a single time. The top ten clonotypes cover roughly 2.2% of the sample. The sequencing sample was made of PBMCs. These receptors were taken from a woman aged 30 to 39 in good health and CMV-seronegative.

This clone came up a few times. The V call is TRBV28, the J call TRBJ1-4; possibly TRBD1 for D (6 bases). CDR1 is MDHEN, CDR2 SYDVKM, per germline. The CDR3 runs 16 residues. V was shortened by 5 bases and J by 2 bases, with 15 bases between the two germline ends. CDR3 nucleotides: TGTGCCAGCAGTCCTCTACAGGGCAGGACTAATGAAAAACTGTTTTTT. The encoded protein is CASSPLQGRTNEKLFF.

The chain links TRBV4-3 to TRBJ1-5; D gene uncertain. The germline V and J ends were trimmed by 4 bases and 10 bases, with 14 bases remaining between them. The germline V gene has CDR1 LGHNA and CDR2 YSLEER. The CDR3 consists of 13 residues. This chain's CDR3 is CASSLGTAFPQHF. In DNA form, the CDR3 reads TGCGCCAGCAGCCTAGGTACAGCCTTTCCCCAGCATTTT.

This clone was counted only a few times. V is TRBV28 and J is TRBJ2-2, with 7 bases fitting TRBD1. CDR3 size: 18 residues. The V gene's germline CDR1 is MDHEN and CDR2 SYDVKM. V was clipped by 1 base and J by 0 bases; unmatched bases: 8. CDR3: CASSLLETGTANTGELFF. In DNA form, the CDR3 reads TGTGCCAGCAGTTTATTAGAGACCGGGACAGCGAACACCGGGGAGCTGTTTTTT.

The chain couples TRBV19 to TRBJ2-1; D unclear. CDR3 length: 15 residues. V was clipped by 1 base and J by 1 base, with 8 bases between them. The germline gives CDR1 LNHDA, CDR2 SQIVND (reference sequence). The CDR3: CASSIGFGSYNEQFF. The CDR3 DNA is TGTGCCAGTAGTATAGGTTTCGGGTCCTACAATGAGCAGTTCTTC.

The chain links TRBV6-4 to TRBJ2-1; possible D gene TRBD2, 6 bases. Trimming took off 2 bases at V and 10 bases at J, with 27 bases between the two ends. Germline CDR1 and CDR2: MRHNA and SNTAGT. This CDR3 is 18 amino acids long. The CDR3 loop is CASSDGGGSLFVSGEQFF. The DNA for the CDR3 is TGTGCCAGCAGTGACGGGGGAGGTTCCCTTTTTGTTAGCGGCGAGCAGTTCTTC.